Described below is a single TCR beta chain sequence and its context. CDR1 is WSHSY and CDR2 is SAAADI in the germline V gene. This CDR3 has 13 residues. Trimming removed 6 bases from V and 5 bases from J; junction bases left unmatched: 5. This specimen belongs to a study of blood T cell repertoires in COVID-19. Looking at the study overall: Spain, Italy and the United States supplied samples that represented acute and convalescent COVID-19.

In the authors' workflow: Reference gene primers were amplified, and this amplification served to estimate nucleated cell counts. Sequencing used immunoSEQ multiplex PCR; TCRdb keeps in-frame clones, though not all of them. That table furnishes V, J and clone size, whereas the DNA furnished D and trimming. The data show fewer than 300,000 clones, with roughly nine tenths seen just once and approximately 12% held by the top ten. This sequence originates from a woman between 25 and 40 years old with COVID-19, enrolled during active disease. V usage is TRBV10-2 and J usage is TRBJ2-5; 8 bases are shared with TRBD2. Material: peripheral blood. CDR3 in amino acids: CASRGLVTETQYF. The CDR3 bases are TGCGCCAGCAGGGGACTAGTGACTGAGACCCAGTACTTC.